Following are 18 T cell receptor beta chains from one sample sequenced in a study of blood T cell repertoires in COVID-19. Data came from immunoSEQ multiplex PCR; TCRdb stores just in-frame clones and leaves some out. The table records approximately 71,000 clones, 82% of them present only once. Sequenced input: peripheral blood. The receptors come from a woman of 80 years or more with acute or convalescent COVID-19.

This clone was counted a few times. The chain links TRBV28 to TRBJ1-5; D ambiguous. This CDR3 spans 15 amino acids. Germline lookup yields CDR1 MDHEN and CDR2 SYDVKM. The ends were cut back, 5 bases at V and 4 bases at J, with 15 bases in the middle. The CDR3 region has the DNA TGTGCCAGCAGTAGACGTTTCAGGCTGAATCAGCCCCAGCATTTT. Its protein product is CASSRRFRLNQPQHF.

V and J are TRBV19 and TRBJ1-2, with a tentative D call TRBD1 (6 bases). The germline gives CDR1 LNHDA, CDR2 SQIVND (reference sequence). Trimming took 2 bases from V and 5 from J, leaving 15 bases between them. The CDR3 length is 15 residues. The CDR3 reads CASSIPGGGPYGYTF. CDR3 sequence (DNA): TGTGCCAGTAGTATACCCGGCGGGGGCCCTTATGGCTACACCTTC.

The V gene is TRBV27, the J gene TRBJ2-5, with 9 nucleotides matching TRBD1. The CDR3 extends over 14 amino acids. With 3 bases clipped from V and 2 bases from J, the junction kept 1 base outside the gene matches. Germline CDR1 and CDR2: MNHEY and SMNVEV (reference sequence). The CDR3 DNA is TGTGCCAGCAGTTTCGACAGGGGGCAAGAGACCCAGTACTTC. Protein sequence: CASSFDRGQETQYF.

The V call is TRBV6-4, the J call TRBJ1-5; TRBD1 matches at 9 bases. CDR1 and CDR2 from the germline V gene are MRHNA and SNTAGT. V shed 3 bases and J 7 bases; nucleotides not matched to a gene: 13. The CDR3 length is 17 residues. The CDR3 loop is CASSERVRQGGWQPQHF. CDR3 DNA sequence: TGTGCCAGCAGTGAACGGGTCAGACAGGGGGGGTGGCAGCCCCAGCATTTT.

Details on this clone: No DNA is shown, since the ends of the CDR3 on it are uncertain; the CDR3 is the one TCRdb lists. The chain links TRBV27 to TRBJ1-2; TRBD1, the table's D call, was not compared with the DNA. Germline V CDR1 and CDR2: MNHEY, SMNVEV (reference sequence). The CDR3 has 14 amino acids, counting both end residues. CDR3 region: CASSSSTGNYGYTF.

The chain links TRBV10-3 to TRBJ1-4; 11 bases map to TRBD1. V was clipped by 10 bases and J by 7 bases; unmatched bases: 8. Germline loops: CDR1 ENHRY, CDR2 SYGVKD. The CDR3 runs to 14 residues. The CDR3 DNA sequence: TGTGCCAGCGCGCCGGGACAGGGGGGTGAAAAACTGTTTTTT. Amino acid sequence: CASAPGQGGEKLFF.

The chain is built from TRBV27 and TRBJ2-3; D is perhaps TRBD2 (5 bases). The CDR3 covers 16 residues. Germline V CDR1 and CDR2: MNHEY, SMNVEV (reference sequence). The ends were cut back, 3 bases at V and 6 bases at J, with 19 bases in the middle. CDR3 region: CASSFQARPGSDTQYF. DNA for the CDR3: TGTGCCAGCAGTTTTCAAGCTAGACCGGGGTCTGATACGCAGTATTTT.

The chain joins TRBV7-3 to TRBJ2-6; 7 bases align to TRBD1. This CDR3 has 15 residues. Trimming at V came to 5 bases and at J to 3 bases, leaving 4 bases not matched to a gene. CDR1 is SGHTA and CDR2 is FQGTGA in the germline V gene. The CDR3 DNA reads TGTGCCAGCAGCCCAACAGGGGTTGGGGCCAACGTCCTGACTTTC. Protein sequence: CASSPTGVGANVLTF.

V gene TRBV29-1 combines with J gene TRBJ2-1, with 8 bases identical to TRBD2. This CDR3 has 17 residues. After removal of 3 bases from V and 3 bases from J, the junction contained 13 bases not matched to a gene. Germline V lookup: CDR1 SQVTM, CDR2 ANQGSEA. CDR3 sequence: CSVERSWAGGNYNEQFF. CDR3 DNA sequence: TGCAGCGTTGAGAGGTCGTGGGCGGGAGGAAACTACAATGAGCAGTTCTTC.

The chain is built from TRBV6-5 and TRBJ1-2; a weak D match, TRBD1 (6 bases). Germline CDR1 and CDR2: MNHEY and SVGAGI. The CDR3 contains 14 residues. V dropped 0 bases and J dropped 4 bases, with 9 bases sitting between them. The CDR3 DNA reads TGTGCCAGCAGTTACTCGGGGGCGGGCTATGGCTACACCTTC. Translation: CASSYSGAGYGYTF.

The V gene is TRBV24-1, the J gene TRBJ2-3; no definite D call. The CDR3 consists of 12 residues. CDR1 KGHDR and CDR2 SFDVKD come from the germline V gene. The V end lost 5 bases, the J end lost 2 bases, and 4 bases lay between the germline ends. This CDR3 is CATSVNTDTQYF. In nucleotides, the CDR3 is TGTGCCACCAGTGTTAACACAGATACGCAGTATTTT.

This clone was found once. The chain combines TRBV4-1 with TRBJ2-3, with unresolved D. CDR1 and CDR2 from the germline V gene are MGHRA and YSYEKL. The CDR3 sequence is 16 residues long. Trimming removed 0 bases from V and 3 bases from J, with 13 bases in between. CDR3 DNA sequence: TGCGCCAGCAGCCAAGACTCGACTGGCGGAACAGATACGCAGTATTTT. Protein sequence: CASSQDSTGGTDTQYF.

In nucleotides, the CDR3 is TGTGCCAGCAGCTTAGAGGCAGGTGGGAGTTCACCCCTCCACTTT. It translates to CASSLEAGGSSPLHF. V is TRBV7-3 and J is TRBJ1-6, with unresolved D. The CDR3 runs 15 residues. The germline gives CDR1 SGHTA, CDR2 FQGTGA. Trimming took 2 bases from V and 9 from J, leaving 14 bases between them.

The CDR3 protein is CASSTGGSYNEQFF. The CDR3 coding sequence is TGTGCCAGTAGTACGGGAGGCTCCTACAATGAGCAGTTCTTC. The genes are TRBV19 and TRBJ2-1; 7 bases map to TRBD2. Germline assignment: CDR1 LNHDA and CDR2 SQIVND (reference sequence). With 4 bases clipped from V and 0 bases from J, the junction kept 0 bases outside the gene matches. CDR3 length: 14 amino acids.

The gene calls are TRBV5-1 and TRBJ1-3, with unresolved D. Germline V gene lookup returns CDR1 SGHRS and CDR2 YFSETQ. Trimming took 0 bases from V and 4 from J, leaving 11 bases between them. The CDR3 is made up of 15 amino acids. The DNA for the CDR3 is TGCGCCAGCAGCTTGGGGGTAGGGAGCGGAAACACCATATATTTT. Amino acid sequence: CASSLGVGSGNTIYF.

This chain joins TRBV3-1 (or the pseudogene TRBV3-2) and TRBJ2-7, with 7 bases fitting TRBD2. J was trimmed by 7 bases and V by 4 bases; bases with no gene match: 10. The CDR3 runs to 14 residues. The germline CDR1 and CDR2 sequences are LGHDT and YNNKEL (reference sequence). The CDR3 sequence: CASSPRLAAVEQYF. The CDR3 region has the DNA TGTGCCAGCAGCCCCCGGCTAGCGGCCGTAGAGCAGTACTTC.

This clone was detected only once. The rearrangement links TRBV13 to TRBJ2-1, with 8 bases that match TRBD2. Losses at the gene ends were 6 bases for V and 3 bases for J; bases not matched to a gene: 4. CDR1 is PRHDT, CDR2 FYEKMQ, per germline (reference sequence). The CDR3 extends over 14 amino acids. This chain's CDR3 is CASSRTSYYNEQFF. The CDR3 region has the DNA TGTGCCAGCAGTCGGACTAGCTACTACAATGAGCAGTTCTTC.

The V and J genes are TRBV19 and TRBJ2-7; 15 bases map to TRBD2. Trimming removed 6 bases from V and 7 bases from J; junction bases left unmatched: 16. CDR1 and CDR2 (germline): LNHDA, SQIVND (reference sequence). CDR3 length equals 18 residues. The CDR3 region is CASSRLGLAGGRGEEQYF. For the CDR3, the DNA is TGTGCCAGTAGCCGGCTCGGACTAGCGGGAGGGAGGGGAGAGGAGCAGTACTTC.